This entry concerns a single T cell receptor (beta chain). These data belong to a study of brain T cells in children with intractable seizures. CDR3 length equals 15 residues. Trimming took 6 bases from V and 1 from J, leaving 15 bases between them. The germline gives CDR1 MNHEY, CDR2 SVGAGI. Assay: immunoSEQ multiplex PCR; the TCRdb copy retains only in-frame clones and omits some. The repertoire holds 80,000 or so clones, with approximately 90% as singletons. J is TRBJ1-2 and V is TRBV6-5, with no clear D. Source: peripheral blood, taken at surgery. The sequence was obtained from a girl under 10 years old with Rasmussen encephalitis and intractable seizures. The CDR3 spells CASRGLGRDNYGYTF. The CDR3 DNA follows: TGTGCCAGCAGAGGTCTCGGGCGAGATAACTATGGCTACACCTTC.